This T cell receptor beta chain was captured in a study of blood T cell repertoires in COVID-19 (dated by TCRdb to the early 2020s). A note on the overall study: Collaborator samples came from the United States, Italy and Spain and covered acute and convalescent phases of COVID-19. The prospective study material was composed of cDNA or gDNA derived from T cells, B-cell-depleted T cells, or PBMCs. Deeply sampled blood TCRbeta repertoires from subjects exposed to, actively infected with, or recovered from COVID-19 were included in the dataset. The repertoires were released in a freely available public database meant as a resource for research on the immune response to SARS-CoV-2. Samples were obtained from the ongoing ImmuneRACE study (first 160 participants) and from 1,200 or so subjects provided by 6 global collaborators. Sample metadata almost always included a de-identified subject ID, COVID-19 status, age in years and sex. Where available, HLA class I and class II types were obtained from metadata supplied by the sample provider rather than from assay-based typing.

Study-level results and caveats: How much clinical and demographic metadata was included differed by source and by participant, and the metadata was provided uncurated.

One collaborating source in Seattle enrolled patients during active infection and followed them longitudinally through the course of disease. Each collaborating institution followed its own protocols to collect whole blood in K2EDTA tubes. Collaborator samples were shipped for TCRbeta analysis as frozen whole blood, isolated PBMCs, or DNA extracted from either sample type. The CDR3 holds 14 amino acids from the cysteine to the phenylalanine. The only DNA kept is the CDR3, 42 bases in frame from the first base. From V the trimming removes 6 bases and from J it removes 4 bases, while the gene matches leave 8 bases of the junction unaccounted for. CDR1 and CDR2 were assigned from the germline V gene (reference sequence) as SGHAT and FQDESV. TCRbeta CDR3 regions were amplified from genomic DNA by means of the immunoSEQ Assay, a bias-controlled multiplex PCR. Concerning the study's data processing: Within the assay, amplification of reference gene primers was used to estimate how many nucleated cells each sample contained. To quantify the absolute abundance of each unique TCRbeta CDR3 rearrangement, sequence reads were collapsed and filtered. Productive Simpson clonality was computed per sample as the square root of Simpson's diversity index over productive rearrangements. This is the immuneACCESS table as TCRdb keeps it, with only in-frame sequences that have V and J called. A part of the clones is gone; compared with another copy, unresolved V genes explain less than half, and the rest is unexplained. V and J calls and clone size follow that table, whereas D and trimming were derived from the DNA. For this sample there are some 200,000 clones; about 81% appear just once. About 4.8% of the sample is taken by the ten largest.

A note on this clone: The antigen this receptor binds is unknown. The sample holds no much larger clone one base away, and base qualities are not on file.

The sequence joins TRBV11-1 to TRBJ2-7, with 8 bases matching TRBD2. Sequenced input: peripheral blood. The clonotype comes from a woman between 65 and 79 years old with COVID-19, enrolled during active disease. The CDR3 has the sequence CASSTGTSSYEQYF. In nucleotides, the sequence is TGTGCCAGCAGTACCGGGACTAGTTCATACGAGCAGTACTTC.